The T cell receptor beta chain under discussion was sequenced for a study of PD-L1 blockade in urothelial cancer. Generated by immunoSEQ multiplex PCR, the TCRdb table keeps only in-frame clones and is missing some. The profile shows 45,000 to 50,000 clones, about four fifths of them singletons. Looked up from germline, CDR1 is SGHTA and CDR2 is FQGNSA. Trimming at V came to 1 base and at J to 2 bases, leaving 2 bases not matched to a gene. This CDR3 is 15 amino acids long. Time point described: pretreatment peripheral blood. Patients' urothelial carcinoma was locally advanced or metastatic. There were between 1 and 8 samples from each patient, taken pretreatment and on-treatment.

This sample comprised PBMCs, obtained around atezolizumab (anti-PD-L1) treatment. The chain has TRBV7-2 and TRBJ2-7, with 10 bases fitting TRBD2. This clonotype originated in a man between 65 and 85 years old with urothelial cancer. CDR3 in DNA: TGTGCCAGCAGCTTAGGAGCGGGAGGGCCCTACGAGCAGTACTTC. Protein sequence: CASSLGAGGPYEQYF. The variable domain in full, completed from reference TRBV7-2 and TRBJ2-7, reads GAGVSQSPSNKVTEKGKDVELRCDPISGHTALYWYRQSLGQGLEFLIYFQGNSAPDKSGLPSDRFSAERTGGSVSTLTIQRTQQEDSAVYLCASSLGAGGPYEQYFGPGTRLTVT.